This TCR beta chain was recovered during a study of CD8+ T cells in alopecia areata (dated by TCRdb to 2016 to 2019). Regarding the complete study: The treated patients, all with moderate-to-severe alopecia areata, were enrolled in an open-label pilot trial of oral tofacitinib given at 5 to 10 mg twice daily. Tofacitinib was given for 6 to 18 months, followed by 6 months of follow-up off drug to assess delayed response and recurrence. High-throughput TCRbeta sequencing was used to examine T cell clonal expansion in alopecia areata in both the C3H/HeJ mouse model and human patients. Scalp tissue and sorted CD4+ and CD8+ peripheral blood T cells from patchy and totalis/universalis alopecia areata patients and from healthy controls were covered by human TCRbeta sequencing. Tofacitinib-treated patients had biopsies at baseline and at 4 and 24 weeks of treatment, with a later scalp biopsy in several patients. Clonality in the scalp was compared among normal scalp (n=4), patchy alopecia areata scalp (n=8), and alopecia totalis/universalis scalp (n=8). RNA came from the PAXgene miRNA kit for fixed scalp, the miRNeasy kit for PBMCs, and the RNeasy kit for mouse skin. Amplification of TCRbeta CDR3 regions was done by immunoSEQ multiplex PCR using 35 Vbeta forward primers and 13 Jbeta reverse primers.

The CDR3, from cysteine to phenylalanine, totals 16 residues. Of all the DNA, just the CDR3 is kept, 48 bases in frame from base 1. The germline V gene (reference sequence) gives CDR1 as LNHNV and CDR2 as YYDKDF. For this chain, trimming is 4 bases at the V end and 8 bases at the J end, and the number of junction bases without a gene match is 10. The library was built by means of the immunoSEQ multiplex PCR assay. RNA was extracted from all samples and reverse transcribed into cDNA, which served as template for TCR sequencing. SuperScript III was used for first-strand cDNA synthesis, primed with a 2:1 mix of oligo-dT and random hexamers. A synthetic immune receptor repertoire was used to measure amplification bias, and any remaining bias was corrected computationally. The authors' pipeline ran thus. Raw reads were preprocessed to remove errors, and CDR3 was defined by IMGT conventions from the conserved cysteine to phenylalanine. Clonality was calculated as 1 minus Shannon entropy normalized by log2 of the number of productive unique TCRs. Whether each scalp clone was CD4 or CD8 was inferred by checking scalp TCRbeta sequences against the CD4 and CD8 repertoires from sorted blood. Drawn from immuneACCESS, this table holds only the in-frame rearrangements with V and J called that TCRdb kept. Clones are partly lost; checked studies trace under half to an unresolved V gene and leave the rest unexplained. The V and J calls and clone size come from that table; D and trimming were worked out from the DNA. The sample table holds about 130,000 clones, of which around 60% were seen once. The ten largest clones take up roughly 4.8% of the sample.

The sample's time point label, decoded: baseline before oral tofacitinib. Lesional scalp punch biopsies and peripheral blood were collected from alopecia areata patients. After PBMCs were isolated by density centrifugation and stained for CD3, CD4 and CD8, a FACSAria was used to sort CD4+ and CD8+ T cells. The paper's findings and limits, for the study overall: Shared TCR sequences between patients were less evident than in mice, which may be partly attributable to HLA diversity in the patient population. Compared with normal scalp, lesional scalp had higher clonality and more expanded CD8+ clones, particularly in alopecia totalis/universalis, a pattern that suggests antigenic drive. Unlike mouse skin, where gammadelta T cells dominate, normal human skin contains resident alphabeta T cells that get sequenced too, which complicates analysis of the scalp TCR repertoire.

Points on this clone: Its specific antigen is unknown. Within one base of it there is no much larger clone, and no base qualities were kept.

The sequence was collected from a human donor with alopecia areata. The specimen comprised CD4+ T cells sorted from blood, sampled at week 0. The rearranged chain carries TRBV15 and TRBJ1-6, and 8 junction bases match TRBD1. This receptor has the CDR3 CATSIGNRGSDSPLHF. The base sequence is TGTGCCACCAGCATAGGAAACAGGGGGTCGGATTCACCCCTCCACTTT.